This is a list of T cell receptor beta chains from one sample in a study of T cells in tuberculosis. Generated by immunoSEQ multiplex PCR, the TCRdb table keeps only in-frame clones and is missing some. The data contain approximately 58,000 clones, 88% of them singletons. The sample comprised CD1b-GMM tetramer-negative cells sorted from PBMCs. Source of these receptors: an adult woman with latent tuberculosis. Each CDR3 is given with its conserved first and last residue.

j_call	v_call	cdr3_aa
TRBJ1-2	TRBV6-5	CASRTGTGGGGYTF
TRBJ1-1	TRBV7-6	CASTPPRGLAFF
TRBJ1-2	TRBV2	CARDRRPLSPNYGYTF
TRBJ2-5	TRBV5-1	CASSLFAGGETQYF
TRBJ2-5	TRBV5-6	CASSRTGQETQYF
TRBJ2-2	TRBV11-1	CASSQTSWGTGELFF
TRBJ1-1	TRBV28	CASSLQGKNTEAFF
NA	TRBV7-2	CASSLERGTHYEQYF
TRBJ2-1	TRBV7-3	CASSFASGTYNEQFF
TRBJ2-7	TRBV5-1	CASSLLVDSMYEQYF
TRBJ1-3	TRBV7-9	CASSLWPARSHSGNTIYF
TRBJ2-7	TRBV7-3	CASLDSAPVSEQYF
TRBJ2-6	TRBV9	CASSVYRDPRSGANVLTF
TRBJ2-7	TRBV27	CASLAGLYEQYF
TRBJ2-5	TRBV6-4	CASSEPTGLYF
TRBJ2-5	TRBV4-1	CASSQGRRTSGGQETQYF
TRBJ1-4	TRBV4-2	CASSPPLNEKLFF
TRBJ2-5	TRBV5-1	CASSLVGGQETQYF
TRBJ2-2	TRBV2	CASSGTGKFAGELFF
TRBJ1-2	TRBV7-2	CASSFSTGGLGFYGYTF
TRBJ1-5	TRBV2	CASSEEAVRQPQHF
TRBJ2-3	TRBV9	CASSPVFGEGLREDTQYF
TRBJ2-1	TRBV7-9	CASSLLGQGAGEQFF
TRBJ1-2	TRBV25-1	CASSEVGRGGYTF
TRBJ2-2	TRBV7-9	CASTERLAANTGELFF
NA	TRBV27	CASGRGTGDYEQYF
TRBJ2-2	TRBV4-1	CASSPKFYRISGELFF
TRBJ1-5	TRBV2	CASSEQGANQPQHF
TRBJ2-7	TRBV9	CASSVGGDPYLYEQYF
TRBJ1-1	TRBV5-8	CASSSPILDRSGYTEAFF
TRBJ2-5	TRBV5-4	CASSSTGVEETQYF
TRBJ1-4	TRBV30	CAWSGQGATNEKLFF
TRBJ2-7	TRBV7-2	CASSLDRPIVGYEQYF
TRBJ1-4	TRBV5-1	CASSSGVPNEKLFF
TRBJ2-7	TRBV25-1	CASSGGGTYEQYF
TRBJ2-7	TRBV4-1	CASSHRERYEQYF
TRBJ1-6	TRBV15	CATSRDGRGSPLHF
TRBJ2-7	TRBV5-6	CASSLGLNYEQYF
TRBJ2-1	TRBV28	CASSLRTGLREQFF
TRBJ2-1	TRBV6-1	CARPGSPPNNEQFF
TRBJ1-2	TRBV27	CASRDRGDGYTF
TRBJ1-2	TRBV14	CASSQDVPPRLYGYTF
TRBJ1-4	TRBV5-4	CASSLSRSSSLFF
TRBJ1-6	TRBV7-9	CASSLEGQGNSPLHF
TRBJ2-1	TRBV4-3	CASSQEDWGGAYNEQFF
TRBJ1-2	TRBV7-2	CASSLGDRKNGYTF
TRBJ2-5	TRBV28	CASSLFARGTQYF
TRBJ1-5	TRBV12-5	CASGPGQGTQPQHF
TRBJ1-2	TRBV7-9	CASSPGEHYGYTF
TRBJ1-1	TRBV6-6	CASGAPQKGAEAFF
TRBJ2-7	TRBV28	CASSFLSSGLPYEQYF
TRBJ2-2	TRBV25-1	CASSGAGWNTGELFF
TRBJ1-1	TRBV9	CASSVWTGEDTEAFF
TRBJ1-2	TRBV9	CASSVEGGTGDYGYTF
TRBJ2-1	TRBV7-2	CASSFDSYNEQFF
TRBJ1-5	TRBV7-2	CASSLSPGYQPQHF
TRBJ2-7	TRBV6-5	CASSYYRSYEQYF
TRBJ1-1	TRBV6-6	CATEPTIGVEAFF
TRBJ2-3	TRBV10-1	CASTPLWSSTDTQYF